One and the same sample provided the 13 T cell receptor beta chains below, sequenced in a study of cytomegalovirus exposure and HLA in healthy donors. Repertoires were generated with immunoSEQ multiplex PCR, while TCRdb's copy carries only in-frame clones and drops some. The top ten hold 1.2% of the sample, which has 250,000 to 350,000 clones, roughly 90% seen once. The sample consisted of PBMCs. Source of these receptors: a woman in her twenties or thirties in good health and CMV-seropositive.

The J gene is TRBJ1-5, the V gene TRBV10-3; no firm D call. Trimming pared 3 bases from V and 2 bases from J, leaving 11 bases between. Germline V gene lookup returns CDR1 ENHRY and CDR2 SYGVKD. CDR3 size: 15 residues. CDR3 loop: CAISEGLGGNQPQHF. The CDR3 nucleotides are TGTGCCATCAGTGAAGGGTTAGGCGGCAATCAGCCCCAGCATTTT.

The V call is TRBV7-2, the J call TRBJ1-6; a possible D gene is TRBD1 (6 bases). This CDR3 spans 16 amino acids. V lost 2 bases, J lost 7 bases, and 15 bases lay in between. Germline CDR1 SGHTA, CDR2 FQGNSA. This chain's CDR3 is CASSLRTAAFNSPLHF. CDR3 nucleotide sequence: TGTGCCAGCAGCTTAAGGACAGCCGCCTTCAATTCACCCCTCCACTTT.

The J gene is TRBJ1-1, the V gene TRBV6-6; 7 bases fit TRBD1. Germline values: CDR1 MNHNY, CDR2 SVGAGI (reference sequence). With V trimmed by 5 bases and J by 5 bases, 8 bases remained unmatched. This CDR3 has 14 residues. The CDR3 region is CASSPAQGGTEAFF. CDR3 nucleotide sequence: TGTGCCAGCAGTCCTGCCCAGGGGGGGACTGAAGCTTTCTTT.

The chain uses TRBV5-6 and TRBJ2-7; the match to TRBD2 covers 10 bases. The CDR3 is 16 residues long. CDR1 is SGHDT, CDR2 YYEEEE, per germline. J was trimmed by 3 bases and V by 6 bases; bases with no gene match: 12. The CDR3 region has the DNA TGTGCCAGCACCTTCGGAGCGGGAGGGCCTTTCTACGAGCAGTACTTC. Translated, it gives CASTFGAGGPFYEQYF.

This chain links TRBV4-2 with TRBJ2-1, with 9 positions matching TRBD2. The germline CDR1 and CDR2 sequences are LGHNA and YNFKEQ. The junction had 5 bases not matched to a gene; V was cut back by 1 base and J by 4 bases. The CDR3 has 16 amino acids. DNA of the CDR3: TGTGCCAGCAGCCAAGTGAAGCTAGCGGGGTACAATGAGCAGTTCTTC. Its translation: CASSQVKLAGYNEQFF.

V usage is TRBV19 and J usage is TRBJ1-1, with D maybe TRBD1 (5 bases). This CDR3 comprises 16 residues. The germline CDR1 and CDR2 sequences are LNHDA and SQIVND (reference sequence). V was trimmed by 5 bases and J by 3 bases, leaving 19 bases between them. CDR3 nucleotide sequence: TGTGCCAGTAGTCCCTTGACGGGGGGTAGGGACACTGAAGCTTTCTTT. This codes for CASSPLTGGRDTEAFF.

This clone was recorded a few times. This chain joins TRBV9 and TRBJ2-1; 13 bases are a match to TRBD2. Germline V lookup: CDR1 SGDLS, CDR2 YYNGEE. The CDR3 spans 21 residues. V trimming: 7 bases; J trimming: 0 bases; junction bases outside the gene matches: 19. The CDR3 nucleotides are TGTGCCAGCGGCCAGGGACTAGCGGGGAGAGGAGGCGAAGGCTCCTACAATGAGCAGTTCTTC. It translates to CASGQGLAGRGGEGSYNEQFF.

This chain links TRBV7-9 with TRBJ1-2; TRBD1 is a possible D gene (5 bases). Deletions cut 0 bases from V and 4 bases from J, with 12 bases between. Per the germline V gene, CDR1 is SEHNR and CDR2 is FQNEAQ (reference sequence). The CDR3 has 15 residues. CDR3 protein: CASSLASGPSYGYTF. CDR3 nucleotides: TGTGCCAGCAGCTTAGCTTCGGGGCCCAGCTATGGCTACACCTTC.

V is TRBV27 and J is TRBJ2-7, with no clear D. The CDR3 contains 13 residues. Germline V gene lookup returns CDR1 MNHEY and CDR2 SMNVEV (reference sequence). V shed 4 bases and J shed 4 bases, with 11 bases lying between them. CDR3 in DNA: TGTGCCAGCAGTTGGGCCGCGAGATACGAGCAGTACTTC. Amino acids: CASSWAARYEQYF.

The rearrangement links TRBV28 to TRBJ2-7; no clear D gene. Germline loops: CDR1 MDHEN, CDR2 SYDVKM. The CDR3 has 11 amino acids. V was trimmed by 3 bases and J by 3 bases, leaving 3 bases between them. The CDR3 DNA reads as TGTGCCAGCAGTTTGGACTACGAGCAGTACTTC. Translating gives CASSLDYEQYF.

The genes are TRBV7-2 and TRBJ2-2, with a tentative D call TRBD1 (5 bases). The germline CDR1 and CDR2 sequences are SGHTA and FQGNSA. CDR3 size: 15 residues. The germline V and J ends were trimmed by 5 bases and 7 bases, with 17 bases remaining between them. This CDR3 reads CASSPNSGLRGELFF. In DNA form, the CDR3 reads TGTGCCAGCAGCCCCAATTCAGGGCTGCGCGGGGAGCTGTTTTTT.

This clone came up once. J is TRBJ2-7 and V is TRBV27; 7 bases are shared with TRBD1. Germline assignment: CDR1 MNHEY and CDR2 SMNVEV (reference sequence). After removal of 0 bases from V and 1 base from J, the junction contained 6 bases not matched to a gene. The CDR3 consists of 16 residues. CDR3 sequence (DNA): TGTGCCAGCAGTTTATCGTCGGGGACAGCTTCCTACGAGCAGTACTTC. Translated: CASSLSSGTASYEQYF.

The rearrangement links TRBV27 to TRBJ2-7; D is perhaps TRBD2 (6 bases). The CDR3 totals 17 residues. In germline, CDR1 is MNHEY, CDR2 SMNVEV (reference sequence). Trimming removed 4 bases at V and 0 bases at J, with 19 bases between. This CDR3 reads CASSSSRDSGISYEQYF. DNA of the CDR3: TGTGCCAGCAGTTCGAGCCGGGACTCCGGTATCTCCTACGAGCAGTACTTC.